The T cell receptor beta chain under discussion was sequenced for a study of blood T cells in healthy people across ages (dated by TCRdb to between 2014 and 2017). Context from the whole study: In model experiments, template switching captured about one uniquely barcoded TCR beta cDNA molecule for every two T cells. To track age-related changes in TCR beta repertoire diversity, the study relied on deep sequencing normalized with unique cDNA molecular identifiers. Donors were grouped into four age groups: young (average roughly 15 years), middle-aged (approximately 41), aged (62) and long-lived (less than 85). Donors of different ages were randomly distributed across sequencing lanes to avoid experimental bias. Two additional independent replicas of 1 million unique cDNA reads from the same blood draw were analyzed for two donors (one aged 18 to 30 and one aged 80 or older). Broad study findings and their caveats: Observed TCR beta diversity per million T cells fell roughly linearly with age, and a significant reduction was already apparent by age about 36. Total diversity estimates from one million sequenced T cells were considered lower bounds and underestimates. Because the CMV infection status of the donors was unknown, age-related changes in expanded clonotypes may potentially have been confounded. Compared with the aged group, more naive CD4+ T cells, fewer expanded clones and increased TCR diversity were shown by the long-lived group, suggesting age selection. Bulk unsorted PBMC profiling prevented conclusive comparison of naive and antigen-experienced compartments. A strong correlation was found between observed TCR beta diversity and the percentage of naive T cells measured by flow cytometry.

The approximately 39 donors, aged roughly 6 to 100 years, were systemically healthy Caucasian individuals from Russia. About 10 milliliters of peripheral blood were collected from each donor into EDTA-treated Vacutainer tubes. PBMCs were isolated by Ficoll-Paque density-gradient centrifugation, with at least 6.5 million obtained per sample. Total RNA, at least 6 micrograms per sample, was extracted from PBMCs with Trizol reagent. For every donor, an aliquot of PBMCs went through flow cytometry to measure the percentages of naive CD45RAhigh/CD27high T cells. Taken from cysteine to phenylalanine, the CDR3 has 14 residues. The DNA shown is the 42-base CDR3, in frame from base 1. Based on the germline V gene, the CDR1 and CDR2 sequences are SGHRS and YFSETQ. Libraries were constructed by 5' RACE. Sequencing relied on an Illumina HiSeq 2500. A second about 7 to 12 cycle PCR used a sample-barcoded 5' primer and a J-beta primer mix. A template-switch 5' adaptor carrying 12 random nucleotides introduced a unique molecular identifier onto each TCR beta cDNA molecule. Each sample yielded at least 2.5 million CDR3-containing paired-end reads. First-strand cDNA was synthesized from all RNA with the Mint cDNA synthesis kit, primed by a TRBC-specific oligonucleotide. Following uracil-DNA glycosylase treatment, a first 18-cycle PCR with universal primers M1SS and BC2_uni_R was performed on all cDNA. Concerning the study's data processing: For normalization, 1 million high-quality reads were randomly selected from each sample, with every read carrying a distinct molecular identifier. Reads sharing molecular identifiers were discarded rather than binned into consensus sequences. CDR3 identification, clonotype clustering and error correction used MiTCR with a Q25 quality threshold and the strictest error-elimination algorithm. A nonparametric unseen species model with Euler transformation was used to estimate lower-bound total TCR beta diversity. TCRdb redid the processing of the public reads, applying fastp at Q25 and MiXCR, and retained in-frame beta chains. Each CDR3 protein appears once, grouped with its most common genes and DNA. TCRdb's processing, not the authors' own work, is the source of the V and J calls. Within this sample are around 1,600,000 distinct CDR3 sequences, with about 42% of them counted one time only. Jointly, the top ten make up around 4% of the sample.

Remarks on this clonotype: This clone's antigen is unknown. One junction end does not reproduce the germline sequence, and a read error may be involved.

The V and J segments used are TRBV5-1 and TRBJ2-3; D gene: possibly TRBD2, on 5 matching bases. This clonotype was sampled from a woman under 30 in good health. Source material: blood. The DNA sequence reads TGCGCCAGCAGCTTGGGGAGGATCACAAATACGCAGTATTTT. Its amino acids are CASSLGRITNTQYF.